These 14 T cell receptor beta chains were sequenced from one sample in a study of cytomegalovirus exposure and HLA in healthy donors (dated by TCRdb to 2016 to 2017). The receptor library was made with the immunoSEQ multiplex PCR assay. TCRdb took over this immuneACCESS table, retaining in-frame rearrangements with V and J assigned. Such tables are incomplete; in checked studies, under half of the missing clones stem from an unresolved V gene, and the remainder is unexplained. This sample is represented by 90,000 to 150,000 clones; roughly nine tenths of them were singletons. The leading ten clones occupy about 4.3% of the sample. Sequenced input: PBMCs. The source of these receptors is a man younger than 35 in good health and CMV-seropositive.

The chain links TRBV29-1 to TRBJ1-2, with 12 bases identical to TRBD1. J lost 7 bases, V lost 6 bases, and 9 bases had no gene match. The germline gives CDR1 SQVTM, CDR2 ANQGSEA. This CDR3 has 14 residues. Here the CDR3 reads CSVARDRGQGGYTF. CDR3 bases: TGCAGCGTCGCTAGGGACAGGGGGCAAGGTGGCTACACCTTC. Full variable domain (rest looked up from reference TRBV29-1 and TRBJ1-2): SAVISQKPSRDICQRGTSLTIQCQVDSQVTMMFWYRQQPGQSLTLIATANQGSEATYESGFVIDKFPISRPNLTFSTLTVSNMSPEDSSIYLCSVARDRGQGGYTFGSGTRLTVV.

The chain carries TRBV19 and TRBJ1-1; 7 bases are shared with TRBD1. The CDR3 extends over 14 amino acids. Germline V lookup: CDR1 LNHDA, CDR2 SQIVND (reference sequence). After removal of 6 bases from V and 4 bases from J, the junction contained 8 bases not matched to a gene. CDR3 DNA sequence: TGTGCCAGTAGCCACAGGGGCGAGGGCACTGAAGCTTTCTTT. Translation gives CASSHRGEGTEAFF. The full variable domain, rest sourced from reference TRBV19 and TRBJ1-1, is DGGITQSPKYLFRKEGQNVTLSCEQNLNHDAMYWYRQDPGQGLRLIYYSQIVNDFQKGDIAEGYSVSREKKESFPLTVTSAQKNPTAFYLCASSHRGEGTEAFFGQGTRLTVV.

V gene TRBV4-1 combines with J gene TRBJ2-5, with D hard to call. There are 15 residues in the CDR3. Germline V gives CDR1 MGHRA, CDR2 YSYEKL. Between the trimmed V and J ends, which lost 0 bases and 5 bases, there was a span of 13 bases. CDR3 sequence reads: CASSQDDIKMETQYF. The CDR3 region has the DNA TGCGCCAGCAGCCAAGACGACATAAAGATGGAGACCCAGTACTTC.

The V gene is TRBV5-8, the J gene TRBJ2-5; 8 bases fit TRBD1. Germline CDR1 and CDR2: SGHTS and YDEGEE. The CDR3 length is 16 residues. Trimming took 3 bases from V and 5 from J; bases not matched to a gene: 12. This CDR3 reads CASSSPDRVIRETQYF. CDR3 coding DNA: TGTGCCAGCAGCTCCCCGGACAGGGTGATCCGCGAGACCCAGTACTTC.

This chain uses TRBV7-9 with TRBJ1-4; 7 bases align to TRBD1. V lost 3 bases and J lost 1; bases outside the gene matches: 2. This CDR3 spans 15 amino acids. Germline CDR1 reads SEHNR; CDR2 reads FQNEAQ (reference sequence). In nucleotides, the CDR3 is TGTGCCAGCAGCTTCCAGGGGGGAACTAATGAAAAACTGTTTTTT. It is translated as CASSFQGGTNEKLFF.

This chain joins TRBV27 and TRBJ1-6, with D tentatively TRBD1 (5 bases). The CDR3 contains 13 residues. Trimming shortened V by 3 bases and J by 7 bases, and 7 bases separated the two germline ends. Germline CDR1 reads MNHEY; CDR2 reads SMNVEV (reference sequence). DNA of the CDR3: TGTGCCAGCAGTTTGACAGAGAATTCACCCCTCCACTTT. Protein: CASSLTENSPLHF.

This clone was detected only once. CDR3 in amino acids: CASSFGGGGTEAFF. CDR3 in DNA: TGTGCCAGCAGTTTCGGGGGAGGGGGCACTGAAGCTTTCTTT. The chain links TRBV27 to TRBJ1-1; possibly TRBD1 for D (6 bases). V was shortened by 3 bases and J by 4 bases, with 12 bases between the two germline ends. Germline V lookup: CDR1 MNHEY, CDR2 SMNVEV (reference sequence). There are 14 residues in the CDR3.

The V call is TRBV5-1, the J call TRBJ2-7, with D possibly being TRBD1 (6 bases). V lost 2 bases and J lost 0, with 18 bases in between. The CDR3 runs to 17 residues. From germline, CDR1 is SGHRS and CDR2 YFSETQ. The CDR3 region is CASSFAAGDNYSYEQYF. CDR3 coding DNA: TGCGCCAGCAGCTTTGCCGCTGGGGACAATTACTCCTACGAGCAGTACTTC.

The rearrangement uses TRBV18 and TRBJ1-4; maybe TRBD1 (5 bases). In germline, CDR1 is KGHSH, CDR2 LQKENI. CDR3 length equals 15 residues. V was pared by 3 bases and J by 2 bases, with 10 bases between. The chain's CDR3 is CASSPQGSTNEKLFF. CDR3 nucleotide sequence: TGTGCCAGCTCACCGCAGGGTTCGACTAATGAAAAACTGTTTTTT.

The chain is built from TRBV7-6 and TRBJ2-7, with 10 bases that match TRBD1. The ends lost 1 base at V and 5 bases at J; junction bases unmatched: 5. This CDR3 spans 15 amino acids. Germline assignment: CDR1 SGHVS and CDR2 FNYEAQ. The DNA of the CDR3 is TGTGCCAGCAGCTTAGATTGGGACAGGGGAAACGAGCAGTACTTC. Translating it yields CASSLDWDRGNEQYF.

This chain uses TRBV6-4 with TRBJ2-2; 7 bases are shared with TRBD1. The CDR3 extends over 14 amino acids. Unmatched junction bases numbered 6, after V lost 6 bases and J lost 5 bases. CDR1 and CDR2 (germline): MRHNA, SNTAGT. The CDR3: CASSSGTDTGELFF. CDR3 nucleotides: TGTGCCAGCAGCTCCGGGACAGATACCGGGGAGCTGTTTTTT.

The chain uses TRBV19 and TRBJ2-2, with 10 bases fitting TRBD1. With 5 bases clipped from V and 1 base from J, the junction kept 10 bases outside the gene matches. This CDR3 is 18 amino acids long. In germline, CDR1 is LNHDA, CDR2 SQIVND (reference sequence). CDR3 DNA: TGTGCCAGTAGTCCCGACTCCCGGGACAGGGGGAACACCGGGGAGCTGTTTTTT. Encoded protein: CASSPDSRDRGNTGELFF. Supplemented by reference TRBV19 and TRBJ2-2, the full variable domain reads DGGITQSPKYLFRKEGQNVTLSCEQNLNHDAMYWYRQDPGQGLRLIYYSQIVNDFQKGDIAEGYSVSREKKESFPLTVTSAQKNPTAFYLCASSPDSRDRGNTGELFFGEGSRLTVL.

The gene calls are TRBV14 and TRBJ2-4; 9 nucleotides align to TRBD1. The CDR3 contains 16 residues. The V and J ends lost 3 bases and 2 bases, in that order; junction bases with no gene match: 5. Germline CDR1 and CDR2: SGHDN and FVKESK. As DNA, the CDR3 is TGTGCCAGCAGCCACACAGGGGGCGCAACCAAAAACATTCAGTACTTC. It is translated as CASSHTGGATKNIQYF.

The chain combines TRBV11-3 with TRBJ2-2, with TRBD1 matching over 8 bases. The CDR3 consists of 14 residues. The V segment lost 3 bases and the J segment 7 bases; nucleotides outside the gene matches: 4. Germline V gene sequence: CDR1 SGHNT, CDR2 YENEEA. DNA of the CDR3: TGTGCCAGCAGCTTGGACAGGGTGGGCGGGGAGCTGTTTTTT. Amino acid sequence: CASSLDRVGGELFF.